This is a list of T cell receptor beta chains from one sample in a study of technical replicates of blood from several donors. The table came from immunoSEQ multiplex PCR; TCRdb's copy has only in-frame clones and leaves some out. The repertoire holds 85,000 to 100,000 clones, with about 94% as singletons. Sample: T cells isolated from PBMCs. Receptors originate from a human donor in good health. Each CDR3 is given with its conserved first and last residue. Fields, in order: J gene, D gene, clone size, V gene, CDR3 DNA, CDR3 protein. D genes are given only for firm matches. Expanded clones are given a class, and other clones once, few, many or no size at all.

J: TRBJ2-1; D: NA; size: NA; V: TRBV9; DNA: TGTGCCAGCAGCGTAGGACTAACTTACAATGAGCAGTTCTTC; CDR3: CASSVGLTYNEQFF
J: TRBJ2-2; D: NA; size: NA; V: TRBV5-1; DNA: TGCGCCAGCAGCTCTACTAGCCCCGGGGAGCTGTTTTTT; CDR3: CASSSTSPGELFF
J: TRBJ2-5; D: TRBD2; size: NA; V: TRBV29-1; DNA: TGCAGCTCCCAGCTGCCGGGGGGGCAAGAGACCCAGTACTTC; CDR3: CSSQLPGGQETQYF
J: TRBJ2-1; D: TRBD2; size: NA; V: TRBV18; DNA: TGTGCCAGCTCACCATCAACTAGCGGGAGGGTCTACAATGAGCAGTTCTTC; CDR3: CASSPSTSGRVYNEQFF
J: TRBJ2-3; D: TRBD2; size: NA; V: TRBV2; DNA: TGTGCCAGCCTCCGAGCGGGAAAAACGCAGTATTTT; CDR3: CASLRAGKTQYF
J: TRBJ1-2; D: TRBD1; size: NA; V: TRBV5-1; DNA: TGCGCCAGCAGCACGGGGACAGGAATTGGCTACACCTTC; CDR3: CASSTGTGIGYTF
J: TRBJ2-7; D: NA; size: NA; V: TRBV28; DNA: TGTGCCAGCAGTTTAGCTTCCCCCTTAGCTTACGAGCAGTACTTC; CDR3: CASSLASPLAYEQYF
J: TRBJ2-5; D: TRBD1; size: NA; V: TRBV6-5; DNA: TGTGCCAGCAGTTCGGGACAGCAAGAGACCCAGTACTTC; CDR3: CASSSGQQETQYF
J: TRBJ2-5; D: NA; size: NA; V: TRBV12-5; DNA: TGTGCTAGTTCCTCCGGGGGAAACCAAGAGACCCAGTACTTC; CDR3: CASSSGGNQETQYF
J: TRBJ2-7; D: NA; size: NA; V: TRBV6-6; DNA: TGTGCCAGCAGTTACTCGTGGCAGGGTAAATCCTACGAGCAGTACTTC; CDR3: CASSYSWQGKSYEQYF
J: TRBJ1-2; D: TRBD1; size: NA; V: TRBV5-1; DNA: TGCGCCAGCAGCTGGGGACAGGGGAAGTTTGGCTACACCTTC; CDR3: CASSWGQGKFGYTF
J: TRBJ1-1; D: TRBD1; size: NA; V: TRBV11-3; DNA: TGTGCCAGCAGCGCCCACAGGGGGCAAGAAGCTTTCTTT; CDR3: CASSAHRGQEAFF
J: TRBJ2-1; D: NA; size: NA; V: TRBV5-4; DNA: TGTGCCAGCAGCTTGTCGACTACATCCTACAATGAGCAGTTCTTC; CDR3: CASSLSTTSYNEQFF
J: TRBJ1-1; D: TRBD1; size: NA; V: TRBV5-1; DNA: TGCGCCAGCAGCTGGGGACAGGGGCCGCCTGAAGCTTTCTTT; CDR3: CASSWGQGPPEAFF
J: TRBJ1-6; D: TRBD1; size: NA; V: TRBV15; DNA: TGTGCCACCAGCAGGGGGACAGGGGGCAATTCACCCCTCCACTTT; CDR3: CATSRGTGGNSPLHF
J: TRBJ1-1; D: NA; size: NA; V: TRBV5-4; DNA: TGTGCCAGCAGCTTGGCCAGGGGACAGAACACTGAAGCTTTCTTT; CDR3: CASSLARGQNTEAFF
J: TRBJ2-1; D: TRBD2; size: NA; V: TRBV7-6; DNA: TGTGCCAGCAGCGAGCTAGCGGCCGCTTACAATGAGCAGTTCTTC; CDR3: CASSELAAAYNEQFF
J: TRBJ1-1; D: NA; size: NA; V: TRBV7-9; DNA: TGTGCCAGCAGGGGTGGGGGCGAGACTGAAGCTTTCTTT; CDR3: CASRGGGETEAFF
J: TRBJ2-7; D: TRBD1; size: NA; V: TRBV6-6; DNA: TGTGCCAGCAGTACGACAGGGAGAGCCTACGAGCAGTACTTC; CDR3: CASSTTGRAYEQYF
J: TRBJ2-7; D: NA; size: NA; V: TRBV2; DNA: TGTGCCAGCACTGGACAGTTCTCCTACGAGCAGTACTTC; CDR3: CASTGQFSYEQYF
J: TRBJ2-7; D: TRBD2; size: once; V: TRBV30; DNA: TGTGCCTGGACTAGCGGTGCCTACGAGCAGTACTTC; CDR3: CAWTSGAYEQYF
J: TRBJ1-5; D: NA; size: NA; V: TRBV6-4; DNA: TGTGCCAGCAGTCCGCAGGGCAATCAGCCCCAGCATTTT; CDR3: CASSPQGNQPQHF
J: TRBJ2-5; D: NA; size: NA; V: TRBV25-1; DNA: TGTGCCACCCAAGACAGCGACCAAGAGACCCAGTACTTC; CDR3: CATQDSDQETQYF
J: TRBJ1-4; D: NA; size: NA; V: TRBV11-2; DNA: TGTGCCAGCAGCCCGGCGGGGAACCCAGAGGAAAAACTGTTTTTT; CDR3: CASSPAGNPEEKLFF
J: TRBJ2-1; D: NA; size: NA; V: TRBV10-1; DNA: TGCGCCAGCAGCCCTACTACCCTAGCGCCCTCCTACAATGAGCAGTTCTTC; CDR3: CASSPTTLAPSYNEQFF
J: TRBJ2-6; D: TRBD1; size: NA; V: TRBV4-1; DNA: TGCGCCAGCAGCCCCGGACAGGGGAGCTCTGGGGCCAACGTCCTGACTTTC; CDR3: CASSPGQGSSGANVLTF
J: TRBJ2-4; D: NA; size: NA; V: TRBV6-6; DNA: TGTGCCAGCAGCGATTCCGACAGGACAAAAAACATTCAGTACTTC; CDR3: CASSDSDRTKNIQYF